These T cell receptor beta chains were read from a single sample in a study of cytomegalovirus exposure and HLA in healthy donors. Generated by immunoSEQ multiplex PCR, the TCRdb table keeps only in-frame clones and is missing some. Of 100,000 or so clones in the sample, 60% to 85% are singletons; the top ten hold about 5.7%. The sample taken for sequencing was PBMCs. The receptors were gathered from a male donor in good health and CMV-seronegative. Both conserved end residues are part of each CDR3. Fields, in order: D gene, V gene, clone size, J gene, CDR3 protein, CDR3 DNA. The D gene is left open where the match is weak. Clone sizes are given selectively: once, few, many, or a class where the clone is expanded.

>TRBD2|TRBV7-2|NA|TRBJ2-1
CASRAGEAGNEQFF
TGTGCCAGCAGAGCGGGAGAGGCGGGCAATGAGCAGTTCTTC
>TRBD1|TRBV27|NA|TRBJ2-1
CASSFLLGQGAGKQFF
TGTGCCAGCAGTTTCCTCCTTGGACAGGGGGCAGGGAAGCAGTTCTTC
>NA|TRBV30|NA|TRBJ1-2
CAWAPYSYGYTF
TGTGCCTGGGCCCCCTATTCCTATGGCTACACCTTC
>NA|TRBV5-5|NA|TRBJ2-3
CASTLWGRTDTQYF
TGTGCCAGCACCCTATGGGGGAGGACAGATACGCAGTATTTT
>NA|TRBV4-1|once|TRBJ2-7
CASSQDGPTPTYEQYF
TGCGCCAGCAGCCAAGATGGCCCAACACCCACCTACGAGCAGTACTTC
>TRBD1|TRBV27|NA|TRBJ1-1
CASSHGQAAEAFF
TGTGCCAGCAGCCATGGACAGGCCGCTGAAGCTTTCTTT
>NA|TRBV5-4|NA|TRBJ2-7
CASSLSQVNSYEQYF
TGTGCCAGCAGCTTGTCCCAGGTGAACTCCTACGAGCAGTACTTC
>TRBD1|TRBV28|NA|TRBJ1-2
CASSLLPGQGKGYTF
TGTGCCAGCAGTTTACTACCGGGACAGGGAAAAGGCTACACCTTC
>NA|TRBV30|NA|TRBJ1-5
CAWSATGTSGNQAQHF
TGTGCCTGGAGTGCTACCGGGACATCCGGGAATCAAGCCCAGCATTTT
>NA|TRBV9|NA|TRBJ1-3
CASSATSTGGGTIYF
TGTGCCAGCAGCGCCACCTCGACTGGCGGCGGGACCATATATTTT
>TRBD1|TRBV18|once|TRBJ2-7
CASSPRRDRNFPGGPSYEQYF
TGTGCCAGCTCACCCCGGAGGGACAGGAATTTCCCTGGCGGGCCATCCTACGAGCAGTACTTC
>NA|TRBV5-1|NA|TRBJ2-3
CASSLVAASTDTQYF
TGCGCCAGCAGCTTGGTAGCGGCTTCCACAGATACGCAGTATTTT
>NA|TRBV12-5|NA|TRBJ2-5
CASGRVLETQYF
TGTGCTAGTGGCAGGGTTCTGGAGACCCAGTACTTC
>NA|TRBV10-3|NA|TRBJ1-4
CAIRGATNEKLFF
TGTGCCATCCGGGGTGCAACTAATGAAAAACTGTTTTTT
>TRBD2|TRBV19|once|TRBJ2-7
CASRLTSGRATYEQYF
TGTGCCAGTAGGCTAACTAGCGGGAGGGCAACCTACGAGCAGTACTTC
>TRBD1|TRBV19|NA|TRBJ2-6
CASRSGQGASGANVLTF
TGTGCCAGTCGATCGGGACAGGGGGCCTCTGGGGCCAACGTCCTGACTTTC
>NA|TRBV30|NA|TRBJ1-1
CAGYGGTEAFF
TGTGCCGGTTACGGGGGCACTGAAGCTTTCTTT
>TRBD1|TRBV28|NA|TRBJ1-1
CASSSPWTGGPMNTEAFF
TGTGCCAGCAGTTCACCCTGGACAGGGGGCCCTATGAACACTGAAGCTTTCTTT